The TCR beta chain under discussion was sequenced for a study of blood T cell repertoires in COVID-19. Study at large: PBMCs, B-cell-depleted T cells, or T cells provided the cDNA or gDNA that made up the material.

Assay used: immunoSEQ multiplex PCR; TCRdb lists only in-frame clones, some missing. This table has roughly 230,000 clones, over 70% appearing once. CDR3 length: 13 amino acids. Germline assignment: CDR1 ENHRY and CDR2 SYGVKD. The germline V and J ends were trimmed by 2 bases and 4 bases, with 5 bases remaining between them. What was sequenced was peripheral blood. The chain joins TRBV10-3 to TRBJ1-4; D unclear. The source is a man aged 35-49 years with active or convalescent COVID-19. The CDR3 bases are TGTGCCATCAGTGAGGAGAGTAATGAAAAACTGTTTTTT. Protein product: CAISEESNEKLFF.